This T cell receptor beta chain was retrieved from a study of blood T cell repertoires in COVID-19. As for the study in general: Sources were T cells, B-cell-depleted T cells, or PBMCs; the material itself was cDNA or gDNA.

V was cut by 4 bases and J by 0 bases, with 19 bases left in between. The germline V gene encodes CDR1 SGHTA and CDR2 FQGTGA. The CDR3 is made up of 18 amino acids. Repertoires were generated with immunoSEQ multiplex PCR, while TCRdb's copy carries only in-frame clones and drops some. The sample lists under 75,000 clones, approximately 80% occurring once. This clone was seen only once. The rearrangement joins TRBV7-3 to TRBJ1-3, with D perhaps TRBD1 (5 bases). The sequenced sample consisted of peripheral blood. This TCR came from a woman of 80 years or more with active or convalescent COVID-19. The CDR3 here is CASSSGLAISDSGNTIYF. In nucleotides, the CDR3 is TGTGCCAGCAGCTCGGGACTAGCGATATCGGACTCTGGAAACACCATATATTTT.